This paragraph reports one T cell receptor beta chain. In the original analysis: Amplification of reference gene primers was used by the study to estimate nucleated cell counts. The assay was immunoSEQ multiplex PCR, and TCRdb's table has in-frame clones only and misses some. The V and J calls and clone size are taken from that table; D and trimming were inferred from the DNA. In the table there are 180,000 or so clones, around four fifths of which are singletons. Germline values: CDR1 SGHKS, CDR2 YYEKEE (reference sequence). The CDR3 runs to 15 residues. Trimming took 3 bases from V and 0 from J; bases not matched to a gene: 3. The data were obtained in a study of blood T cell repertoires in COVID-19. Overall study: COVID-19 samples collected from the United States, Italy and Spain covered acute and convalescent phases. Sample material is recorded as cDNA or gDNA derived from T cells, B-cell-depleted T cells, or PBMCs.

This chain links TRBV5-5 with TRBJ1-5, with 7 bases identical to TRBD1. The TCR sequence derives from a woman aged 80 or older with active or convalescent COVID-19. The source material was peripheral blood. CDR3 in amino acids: CASSWDSVSNQPQHF. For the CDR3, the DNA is TGTGCCAGCAGCTGGGACAGCGTTAGCAATCAGCCCCAGCATTTT. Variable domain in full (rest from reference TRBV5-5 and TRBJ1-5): DAGVTQSPTHLIKTRGQQVTLRCSPISGHKSVSWYQQVLGQGPQFIFQYYEKEERGRGNFPDRFSARQFPNYSSELNVNALLLGDSALYLCASSWDSVSNQPQHFGDGTRLSIL.